This T cell receptor (beta chain) came from a study of cytomegalovirus exposure and HLA in healthy donors. General study results and limits: Follow-up analysis found HLA locus-dependent TCR association rates, highest for DRB1 and lowest for HLA-C.

Both 60 Vbeta primers and 13 Jbeta primers went into the PCR. Sequencing was performed with immunoSEQ multiplex PCR; in TCRdb, only in-frame clones are kept and a portion is missing. The data hold 150,000 to 200,000 clones, with around 77% observed a single time. In regard to this clone: Antigen: not known.

The specimen sequenced was PBMCs. The sequence came from a woman in her forties or fifties in good health and CMV-seropositive.

The CDR3 here is CASSSSASPDTQYF. The CDR3 nucleotides are TGTGCCAGCAGCTCTTCGGCTAGCCCAGATACGCAGTATTTT. This chain uses TRBV7-9 with TRBJ2-3; D possibly corresponds to TRBD2 (5 bases). The CDR3 consists of 14 residues. Trimming shortened V by 4 bases and J by 4 bases, and 12 bases separated the two germline ends. CDR1 and CDR2 from the germline V gene are SEHNR and FQNEAQ (reference sequence). Full variable domain (outside the CDR3, taken from reference TRBV7-9 and TRBJ2-3): DTGVSQNPRHKITKRGQNVTFRCDPISEHNRLYWYRQTLGQGPEFLTYFQNEAQLEKSRLLSDRFSAERPKGSFSTLEIQRTEQGDSAMYLCASSSSASPDTQYFGPGTRLTVL.